This T cell receptor beta chain derives from a study of blood T cell repertoires in COVID-19. Study-level information: Some COVID-19 samples were acute and others convalescent; all came from the United States, Italy and Spain. Sample material is recorded as cDNA or gDNA derived from T cells, B-cell-depleted T cells, or PBMCs.

Individuals drawn from around 25 US areas were roughly 18 to 95 years old. Self-reported history from a screening survey and questionnaire set each donor's cohort. Method: immunoSEQ multiplex PCR; TCRdb's copy keeps in-frame clones and lacks some. This table holds more than 400,000 clones, roughly 87% found once. Per germline, CDR1 MRHNA and CDR2 SNTAGT. The CDR3 sequence is 17 residues long. The V segment lost 8 bases and the J segment 1 base; nucleotides outside the gene matches: 9. This clone was observed a single time. The receptor was isolated from a woman in her late teens or twenties who had recovered from COVID-19. The chain combines TRBV6-4 with TRBJ2-3; 13 bases agree with TRBD2. The sample consisted of PBMCs or T cells enriched from blood (not recorded which). The CDR3 protein is CASPTSGGAQGTDTQYF. The CDR3, as DNA: TGTGCCAGCCCCACTAGCGGGGGGGCGCAGGGCACAGATACGCAGTATTTT.